These 24 T cell receptor beta chains originate from one sample sequenced in a study of T cell responses to AZD1222 COVID-19 vaccine. Sequenced by immunoSEQ multiplex PCR; TCRdb stores in-frame clones only, minus some. The table shows roughly 90,000 clones, with around 86% occurring only once. The sequences come from peripheral blood, collected on day 0 of AZD1222 vaccination. Receptors originate from an adult in good health.

The J gene is TRBJ2-7, the V gene TRBV19, with 11 positions matching TRBD2. Germline values: CDR1 LNHDA, CDR2 SQIVND (reference sequence). The CDR3 runs 12 residues. The CDR3 DNA sequence: TGTGCTGCGATAGCGGGGGGGCGTGAGCAGTACTTC. It translates to CAAIAGGREQYF.

The rearrangement joins TRBV3-1 (or the pseudogene TRBV3-2) to TRBJ2-7; tentatively, D is TRBD2 (5 bases). V was clipped by 0 bases and J by 6 bases, with 9 bases between them. The CDR3 length is 13 residues. Germline V CDR1 and CDR2: LGHDT, YNNKEL (reference sequence). Here the CDR3 reads CASSQEARGEQYF. The CDR3 bases are TGTGCCAGCAGCCAAGAGGCTCGGGGCGAGCAGTACTTC.

The chain carries TRBV6-5 and TRBJ1-1; D not certain. V dropped 2 bases and J dropped 6 bases, with 7 bases sitting between them. Germline V gives CDR1 MNHEY, CDR2 SVGAGI. The CDR3 runs to 12 residues. In DNA, the CDR3 is TGTGCCAGCAGTTACAGGAATTCTGAAGCTTTCTTT. It is translated as CASSYRNSEAFF.

The rearrangement links TRBV6-2 or TRBV6-3 to TRBJ1-5, with D possibly matching TRBD1 (6 bases). V was shortened by 3 bases and J by 5 bases, with 11 bases between the two germline ends. Germline-derived CDR1 and CDR2 are MNHEY and SVGEGT. This CDR3 comprises 14 residues. The DNA of the CDR3 is TGTGCCAGCAGTTATGTGACAGGAGATCAGCCCCAGCATTTT. Translation gives CASSYVTGDQPQHF.

This clone showed up just once. V usage is TRBV9 and J usage is TRBJ1-1; TRBD1 is a possible D gene (5 bases). V was shortened by 0 bases and J by 0 bases, with 6 bases between the two germline ends. The CDR3 runs to 14 residues. Germline loops: CDR1 SGDLS, CDR2 YYNGEE. The chain's CDR3 is CASSVAGMNTEAFF. In nucleotides, the CDR3 is TGTGCCAGCAGCGTAGCAGGGATGAACACTGAAGCTTTCTTT.

V is TRBV27 and J is TRBJ2-5; D might be TRBD1 or TRBD2, each matching 6 bases. Germline CDR1 and CDR2: MNHEY and SMNVEV (reference sequence). The CDR3 extends over 13 amino acids. V lost 6 bases and J 1 base, leaving 9 bases between the germline ends. CDR3 nucleotide sequence: TGTGCCAGCAGGTGGGGGGCCCAAGAGACCCAGTACTTC. It specifies CASRWGAQETQYF.

The V and J genes are TRBV14 and TRBJ2-1; unclear D gene. CDR3 length: 13 residues. CDR1 and CDR2 (germline): SGHDN, FVKESK. The V gene lost 5 bases and the J gene lost 4 bases, with 9 bases spanning the gap. CDR3 sequence: CASSDELYNEQFF. For the CDR3, the DNA is TGTGCCAGCAGCGACGAGTTATACAATGAGCAGTTCTTC. The whole variable domain, remainder taken from reference TRBV14 and TRBJ2-1, is EAGVTQFPSHSVIEKGQTVTLRCDPISGHDNLYWYRRVMGKEIKFLLHFVKESKQDESGMPNNRFLAERTGGTYSTLKVQPAELEDSGVYFCASSDELYNEQFFGPGTRLTVL.

The chain joins TRBV3-1 (or the pseudogene TRBV3-2) to TRBJ2-7; D remains ambiguous. Between the trimmed V and J ends, which lost 0 bases and 8 bases, there was a span of 14 bases. CDR1 LGHDT and CDR2 YNNKEL come from the germline V gene (reference sequence). This CDR3 has 14 residues. The CDR3 sequence: CASSQDPWRPQQYF. The CDR3 bases are TGTGCCAGCAGCCAAGATCCTTGGCGTCCTCAGCAGTACTTC.

The chain has TRBV3-1 (or the pseudogene TRBV3-2) and TRBJ2-7, with D perhaps TRBD2 (5 bases). The V gene's germline CDR1 is LGHDT and CDR2 YNNKEL (reference sequence). The V end lost 0 bases, the J end lost 5 bases, and 23 bases lay between the germline ends. This CDR3 region has 18 residues. This chain's CDR3 is CASSQDPHGKGFSHEQYF. As DNA, the CDR3 is TGTGCCAGCAGCCAAGATCCTCACGGGAAAGGATTTAGTCACGAGCAGTACTTC.

The chain combines TRBV2 with TRBJ2-5; maybe TRBD2 (6 bases). Germline lookup yields CDR1 SNHLY and CDR2 FYNNEI. The CDR3 extends over 15 amino acids. With 0 bases removed from V and 5 bases from J, the gap between germline ends came to 13 bases. DNA of the CDR3: TGTGCCAGCAGTGAAGCGCGGGGCAGGATGGAGACCCAGTACTTC. This sequence encodes CASSEARGRMETQYF. Variable domain in full (rest from reference TRBV2 and TRBJ2-5): EPEVTQTPSHQVTQMGQEVILRCVPISNHLYFYWYRQILGQKVEFLVSFYNNEISEKSEIFDDQFSVERPDGSNFTLKIRSTKLEDSAMYFCASSEARGRMETQYFGPGTRLLVL.

This rearrangement joins TRBV6-5 to TRBJ1-2, with D uncertain. The ends were cut back, 0 bases at V and 4 bases at J, with 9 bases in the middle. The CDR3 spans 14 residues. Per germline, CDR1 MNHEY and CDR2 SVGAGI. The CDR3 DNA is TGTGCCAGCAGTTACTCGAAAGGCGGCTATGGCTACACCTTC. Amino acids: CASSYSKGGYGYTF.

This clone was seen only once. The chain uses TRBV2 and TRBJ2-1; 14 nucleotides agree with TRBD2. The V gene end was trimmed by 6 bases and the J gene end by 7 bases; junction bases not matched to a gene: 2. Per the germline V gene, CDR1 is SNHLY and CDR2 is FYNNEI. The CDR3 length is 14 residues. The CDR3 protein is CASRGLAGANEQFF. The CDR3 DNA is TGTGCCAGCAGGGGACTAGCGGGAGCTAATGAGCAGTTCTTC.

The chain has TRBV6-4 and TRBJ1-1; D remains ambiguous. Trimming left V 0 bases short and J 3 bases short, with 5 bases between. CDR1 is MRHNA, CDR2 SNTAGT, per germline. This CDR3 is 13 amino acids long. CDR3 loop: CASSDSGHTEAFF. The CDR3 DNA is TGTGCCAGCAGTGACTCTGGACACACTGAAGCTTTCTTT.

V and J are TRBV6-2 or TRBV6-3 and TRBJ1-2; no clear D. CDR1 is MNHEY, CDR2 SVGEGT, per germline. V was shortened by 0 bases and J by 5 bases, with 13 bases between the two germline ends. This CDR3 has 15 residues. CDR3 in DNA: TGTGCCAGCAGTTACTCGACCACAGAAGGGTATGGCTACACCTTC. Protein: CASSYSTTEGYGYTF.

The rearrangement uses TRBV19 and TRBJ1-1; 8 positions agree with TRBD1. Germline V gives CDR1 LNHDA, CDR2 SQIVND (reference sequence). This CDR3 spans 16 amino acids. The V and J ends lost 6 bases and 3 bases, in that order; junction bases with no gene match: 12. The CDR3 sequence: CASRPLQGVFDTEAFF. CDR3 bases: TGTGCCAGTAGACCCCTACAGGGGGTTTTTGACACTGAAGCTTTCTTT.

This clone has only a few counts. The same CDR3 is also encoded by other DNA sequences in this sample. The chain uses TRBV18 and TRBJ1-1, with unresolved D. CDR1 is KGHSH and CDR2 is LQKENI in the germline V gene. This CDR3 has 14 residues. V was pared by 2 bases and J by 0 bases, with 7 bases between. CDR3 residues: CASSPSNLNTEAFF. The CDR3 DNA is TGTGCCAGCTCACCAAGTAACTTGAACACTGAAGCTTTCTTT.

This clone has just one count. The chain combines TRBV30 with TRBJ1-1, with TRBD1 as a possible D gene (5 bases). The CDR3 runs 13 residues. In germline, CDR1 is GTSNPN, CDR2 SVGIG (reference sequence). V lost 0 bases and J lost 1, with 6 bases in between. CDR3 loop: CAWSVGGNTEAFF. CDR3 sequence (DNA): TGTGCCTGGAGTGTGGGGGGGAACACTGAAGCTTTCTTT.

This clone was seen many times. The rearrangement joins TRBV2 to TRBJ1-3; no reliable D call. V lost 0 bases, J lost 4 bases, and 7 bases lay in between. Germline V gene sequence: CDR1 SNHLY, CDR2 FYNNEI. This CDR3 region has 14 residues. In nucleotides, the CDR3 is TGTGCCAGCAGTGAAGCCCTCGGGGGAAACACCATATATTTT. Translating it yields CASSEALGGNTIYF.

The chain combines TRBV9 with TRBJ1-2; D is ambiguous. V dropped 5 bases and J dropped 4 bases, with 12 bases sitting between them. The CDR3 runs 13 residues. Looked up from germline, CDR1 is SGDLS and CDR2 is YYNGEE. Written as DNA, the CDR3 is TGTGCCAGCAGAGCGACGGGGTCCTATGGCTACACCTTC. This gives the protein CASRATGSYGYTF.

The CDR3: CASSLGAGQGLETQYF. CDR3 DNA: TGTGCCAGCAGCTTGGGAGCGGGACAGGGTCTAGAGACCCAGTACTTC. The V and J genes are TRBV5-6 and TRBJ2-5; the match to TRBD1 covers 9 bases. V lost 0 bases, J lost 4 bases, and 7 bases stayed unmatched. Germline V lookup: CDR1 SGHDT, CDR2 YYEEEE. The CDR3 length is 16 residues.

V gene TRBV7-2 combines with J gene TRBJ1-3; D may be TRBD1 (5 bases). This CDR3 contains 17 residues. Germline CDR1 SGHTA, CDR2 FQGNSA. The ends were cut back, 2 bases at V and 0 bases at J, with 14 bases in the middle. The CDR3 nucleotides read TGTGCCAGCAGCTTAACCAGGGTCGTCGGCTCTGGAAACACCATATATTTT. This codes for CASSLTRVVGSGNTIYF.

This chain uses TRBV11-2 with TRBJ2-1, with D tentatively TRBD1 (7 bases). The CDR3 sequence is 13 residues long. V lost 5 bases and J lost 10, with 15 bases in between. Germline V lookup: CDR1 SGHAT, CDR2 FQNNGV. This CDR3 is CASSRIQGGEQFF. The CDR3, as DNA: TGTGCCAGCAGCCGCATCCAGGGGGGCGAGCAGTTCTTC.

The chain is built from TRBV5-6 and TRBJ1-6; D is unresolved. Looked up from germline, CDR1 is SGHDT and CDR2 is YYEEEE. The CDR3 has 15 residues. V gave up 1 base and J gave up 10 bases, with 15 bases separating them. CDR3 bases: TGTGCCAGCAGCTTGAAAGGGTCTTCTCGGTCACCCCTCCACTTT. Protein: CASSLKGSSRSPLHF.

The V gene is TRBV6-5, the J gene TRBJ1-5; TRBD1 agrees at 8 bases. CDR1 and CDR2 from the germline V gene are MNHEY and SVGAGI. The CDR3 extends over 14 amino acids. V gave up 5 bases and J gave up 3 bases; unmatched junction bases: 3. This CDR3 is CASSTGGYNQPQHF. CDR3 nucleotide sequence: TGTGCCAGCAGTACAGGGGGATACAATCAGCCCCAGCATTTT.